This is a list of T cell receptor beta chains from one sample in a study of blood T cell repertoires in COVID-19. Profiled with immunoSEQ multiplex PCR; TCRdb holds only in-frame clones, not every one. In the table there are about 87,000 clones, roughly nine tenths of which are singletons. The specimen was peripheral blood. These TCRs come from a woman aged 80 or older with active COVID-19. Both conserved end residues are part of each CDR3. Each record gives: J gene, clone size, V gene, D gene, CDR3 protein, CDR3 DNA. The D gene is left open where the match is weak. Not all rows give a size; the values are once, few, many and, for expanded clones, a class.

>TRBJ2-2|-|TRBV19|-
CASSRPSVGELFF
TGTGCCAGTAGTAGGCCCTCCGTCGGGGAGCTGTTTTTT
>TRBJ2-1|-|TRBV29-1|-
CSVQSGLYNEQFF
TGCAGCGTTCAGAGCGGCTTATACAATGAGCAGTTCTTC
>TRBJ2-2|-|TRBV5-1|TRBD2
CASSLARERGELFF
TGCGCCAGCAGCTTGGCGCGGGAGAGAGGGGAGCTGTTTTTT
>TRBJ2-1|-|TRBV9|TRBD1
CASSARDRSYNEQFF
TGTGCCAGCAGCGCCCGGGACAGATCCTACAATGAGCAGTTCTTC
>TRBJ2-1|-|TRBV6-5|-
CASSYRQVFRNEQFF
TGTGCCAGCAGTTATCGGCAGGTCTTTCGCAATGAGCAGTTCTTC
>TRBJ2-1|-|TRBV18|TRBD2
CASSPGTSGEQFF
TGTGCCAGCTCACCAGGGACTAGCGGTGAGCAGTTCTTC
>TRBJ2-7|-|TRBV6-6|-
CASSYSRGTDEQYF
TGTGCCAGCAGTTACTCTCGGGGGACTGACGAGCAGTACTTC
>TRBJ2-3|-|TRBV9|TRBD2
CASSGSGVAGGADTQYF
TGTGCCAGCAGCGGATCGGGGGTGGCGGGAGGAGCAGATACGCAGTATTTT
>TRBJ2-7|-|TRBV4-1|TRBD2
CASSQDGGSSYEQYF
TGCGCCAGCAGCCAAGACGGCGGGAGCTCCTACGAGCAGTACTTC
>TRBJ2-3|-|TRBV9|TRBD2
CASSVGLAGGTLGGDTQYF
TGTGCCAGCAGCGTAGGGCTAGCGGGAGGCACCCTTGGAGGGGATACGCAGTATTTT
>TRBJ1-4|-|TRBV10-3|-
CAISESAVGGSEKLFF
TGTGCCATCAGTGAGTCAGCGGTGGGTGGGAGTGAAAAACTGTTTTTT
>TRBJ1-1|-|TRBV11-2|-
CASSTRPDSGTEAFF
TGTGCCAGCAGCACGCGCCCCGACAGTGGCACTGAAGCTTTCTTT
>TRBJ1-6|-|TRBV19|-
CASSPQNYNSPLHF
TGTGCCAGTAGTCCCCAGAACTATAATTCACCCCTCCACTTT
>TRBJ2-1|-|TRBV7-2|TRBD2
CASTRGGSGRIYNEQFF
TGTGCCAGCACCCGGGGGGGGAGCGGGAGGATATACAATGAGCAGTTCTTC
>TRBJ2-7|few|TRBV21-1|-
CASSKGRRGLGTYEQYF
TGTGCCAGCAGCAAAGGTAGACGCGGACTAGGGACCTACGAGCAGTACTTC
>TRBJ2-5|-|TRBV18|TRBD2
CASSPGGEVSGRGETQYF
TGTGCCAGCTCACCTGGGGGTGAAGTCAGCGGGAGAGGGGAGACCCAGTACTTC
>TRBJ1-1|-|TRBV24-1|-
CATAQGNTEAFF
TGTGCCACCGCGCAGGGGAACACTGAAGCTTTCTTT
>TRBJ2-3|-|TRBV9|-
CATSPGTRLTSTDTQYF
TGTGCCACTAGCCCGGGAACCCGTTTAACTAGCACAGATACGCAGTATTTT
>TRBJ2-7|-|TRBV7-2|TRBD2
CASSPSSGSLYEQYF
TGTGCCAGCAGCCCTTCTAGCGGGAGTCTGTACGAGCAGTACTTC
>TRBJ2-2|-|TRBV7-9|-
CASSSSLVNSNTGELFF
TGTGCCAGCAGCTCCTCTCTAGTCAACTCGAACACCGGGGAGCTGTTTTTT